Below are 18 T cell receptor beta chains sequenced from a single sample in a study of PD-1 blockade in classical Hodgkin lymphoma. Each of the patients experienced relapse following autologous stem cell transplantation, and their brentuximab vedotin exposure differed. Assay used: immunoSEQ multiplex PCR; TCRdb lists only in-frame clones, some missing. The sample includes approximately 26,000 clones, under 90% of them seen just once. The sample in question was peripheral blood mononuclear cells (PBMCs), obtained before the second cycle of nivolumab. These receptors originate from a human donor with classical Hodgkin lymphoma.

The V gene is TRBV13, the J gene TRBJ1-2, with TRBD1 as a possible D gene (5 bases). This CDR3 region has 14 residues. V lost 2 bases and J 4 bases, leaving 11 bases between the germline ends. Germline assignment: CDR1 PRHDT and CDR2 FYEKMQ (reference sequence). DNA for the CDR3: TGTGCCAGCAGCTTACGCCCCGACAGCTATGGCTACACCTTC. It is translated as CASSLRPDSYGYTF.

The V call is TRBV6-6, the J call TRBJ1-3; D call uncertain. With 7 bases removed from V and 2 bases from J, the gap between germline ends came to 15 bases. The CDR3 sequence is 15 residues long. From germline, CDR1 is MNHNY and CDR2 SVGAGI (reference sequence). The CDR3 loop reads CASTQMSSTGNTIYF. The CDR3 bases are TGTGCCAGCACTCAAATGAGTTCAACTGGAAACACCATATATTTT.

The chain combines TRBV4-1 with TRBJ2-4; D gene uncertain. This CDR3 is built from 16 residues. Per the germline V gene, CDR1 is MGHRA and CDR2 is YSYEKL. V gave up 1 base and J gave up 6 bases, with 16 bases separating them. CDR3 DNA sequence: TGCGCCAGCAGCCAAGCCCGGCAGCGCCACTTAAACATTCAGTACTTC. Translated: CASSQARQRHLNIQYF.

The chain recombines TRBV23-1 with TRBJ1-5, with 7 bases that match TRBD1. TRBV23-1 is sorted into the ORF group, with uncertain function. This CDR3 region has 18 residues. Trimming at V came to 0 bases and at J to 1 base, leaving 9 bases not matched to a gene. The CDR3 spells CASSQSRQGVSSNQPQHF. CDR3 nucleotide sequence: TGCGCCAGCAGTCAATCACGTCAGGGGGTATCGAGCAATCAGCCCCAGCATTTT.

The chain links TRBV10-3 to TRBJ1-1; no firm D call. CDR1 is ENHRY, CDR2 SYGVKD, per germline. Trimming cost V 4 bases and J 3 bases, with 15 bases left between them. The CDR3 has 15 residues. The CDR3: CAISASTVLYTEAFF. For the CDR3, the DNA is TGTGCCATCAGTGCGTCCACAGTGCTGTACACTGAAGCTTTCTTT.

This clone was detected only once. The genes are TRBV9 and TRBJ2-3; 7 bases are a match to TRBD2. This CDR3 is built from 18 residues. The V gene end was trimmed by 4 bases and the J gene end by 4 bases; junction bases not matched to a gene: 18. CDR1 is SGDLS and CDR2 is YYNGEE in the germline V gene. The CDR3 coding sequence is TGTGCCAGCAGCTTCCATCCAGAGGGAGGGAGGATGGCAGATACGCAGTATTTT. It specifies CASSFHPEGGRMADTQYF. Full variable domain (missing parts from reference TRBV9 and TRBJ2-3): DSGVTQTPKHLITATGQRVTLRCSPRSGDLSVYWYQQSLDQGLQFLIQYYNGEERAKGNILERFSAQQFPDLHSELNLSSLELGDSALYFCASSFHPEGGRMADTQYFGPGTRLTVL.

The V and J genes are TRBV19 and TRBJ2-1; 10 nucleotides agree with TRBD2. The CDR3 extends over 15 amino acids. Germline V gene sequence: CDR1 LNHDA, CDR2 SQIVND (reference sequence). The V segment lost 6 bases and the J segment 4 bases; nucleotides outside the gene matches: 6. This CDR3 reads CASSSSGRGYNEQFF. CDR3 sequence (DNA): TGTGCCAGTAGCTCTAGCGGGAGAGGGTACAATGAGCAGTTCTTC.

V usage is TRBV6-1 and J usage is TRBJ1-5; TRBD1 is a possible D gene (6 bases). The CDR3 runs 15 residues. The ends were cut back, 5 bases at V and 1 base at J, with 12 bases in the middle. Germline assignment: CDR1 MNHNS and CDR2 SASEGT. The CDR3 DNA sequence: TGTGCCAGCAGTCGAAAGGGGGACAGCAATCAGCCCCAGCATTTT. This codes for CASSRKGDSNQPQHF.

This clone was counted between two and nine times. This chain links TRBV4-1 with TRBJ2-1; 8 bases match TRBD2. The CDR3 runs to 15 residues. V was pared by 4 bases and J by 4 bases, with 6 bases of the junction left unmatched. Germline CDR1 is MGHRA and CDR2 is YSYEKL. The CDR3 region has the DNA TGCGCCAGCAGCCGTCCGAGCGGGGGTTACAATGAGCAGTTCTTC. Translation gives CASSRPSGGYNEQFF.

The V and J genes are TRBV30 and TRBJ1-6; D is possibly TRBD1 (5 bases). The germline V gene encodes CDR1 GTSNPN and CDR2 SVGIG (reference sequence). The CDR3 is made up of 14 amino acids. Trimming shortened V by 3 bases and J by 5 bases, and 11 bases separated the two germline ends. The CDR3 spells CAWRLLGDNSPLHF. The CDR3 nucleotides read TGTGCCTGGAGGCTATTAGGGGATAATTCACCCCTCCACTTT. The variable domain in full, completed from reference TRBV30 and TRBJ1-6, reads SQTIHQWPATLVQPVGSPLSLECTVEGTSNPNLYWYRQAAGRGLQLLFYSVGIGQISSEVPQNLSASRPQDRQFILSSKKLLLSDSGFYLCAWRLLGDNSPLHFGNGTRLTVT.

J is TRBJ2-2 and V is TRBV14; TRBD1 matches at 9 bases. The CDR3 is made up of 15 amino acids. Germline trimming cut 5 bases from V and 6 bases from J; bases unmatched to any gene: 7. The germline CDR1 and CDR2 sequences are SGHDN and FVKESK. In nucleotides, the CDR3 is TGTGCCAGCAGCTGGGGGGACAGGGCCGCCGGGGAGCTGTTTTTT. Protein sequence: CASSWGDRAAGELFF.

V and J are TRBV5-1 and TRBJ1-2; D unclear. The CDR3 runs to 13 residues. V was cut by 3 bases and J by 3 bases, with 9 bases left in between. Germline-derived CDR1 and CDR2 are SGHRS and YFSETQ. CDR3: CASSSSEDYGYTF. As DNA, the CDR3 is TGCGCCAGCAGCTCGTCTGAAGACTATGGCTACACCTTC.

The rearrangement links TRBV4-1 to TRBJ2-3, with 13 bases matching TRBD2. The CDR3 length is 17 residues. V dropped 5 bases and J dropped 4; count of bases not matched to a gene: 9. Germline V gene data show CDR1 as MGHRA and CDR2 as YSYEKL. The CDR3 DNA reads TGCGCCAGCAGCGAAAGGACTAGCGGGAGCCCGGCAGATACGCAGTATTTT. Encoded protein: CASSERTSGSPADTQYF.

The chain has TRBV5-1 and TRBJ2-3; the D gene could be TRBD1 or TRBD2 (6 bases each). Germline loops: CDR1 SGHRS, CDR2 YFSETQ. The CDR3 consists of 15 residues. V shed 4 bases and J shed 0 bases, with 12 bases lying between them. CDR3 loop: CASSGGQISTDTQYF. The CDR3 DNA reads TGCGCCAGCAGCGGGGGGCAGATTAGCACAGATACGCAGTATTTT.

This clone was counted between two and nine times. The CDR3 here is CAWSTSGGNQPQHF. CDR3 coding DNA: TGTGCCTGGAGCACTAGCGGGGGAAATCAGCCCCAGCATTTT. The V gene is TRBV30, the J gene TRBJ1-5; perhaps TRBD1 as D (5 bases). The CDR3 runs 14 residues. The V and J ends lost 3 bases and 4 bases respectively, with 13 bases between them. Germline-derived CDR1 and CDR2 are GTSNPN and SVGIG (reference sequence).

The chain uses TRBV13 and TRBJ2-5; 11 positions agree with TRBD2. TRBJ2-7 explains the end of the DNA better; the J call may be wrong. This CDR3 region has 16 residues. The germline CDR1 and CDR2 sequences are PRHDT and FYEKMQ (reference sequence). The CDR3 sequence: CASSFTSGGSSYEQYF. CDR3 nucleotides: TGTGCCAGCAGCTTTACTAGCGGGGGAAGCTCCTACGAGCAGTACTTC.

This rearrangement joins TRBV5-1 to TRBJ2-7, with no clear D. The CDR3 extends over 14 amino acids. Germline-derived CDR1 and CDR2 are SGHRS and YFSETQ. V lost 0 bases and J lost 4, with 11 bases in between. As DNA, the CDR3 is TGCGCCAGCAGCTTGGCTGTCGGAATTTACGAGCAGTACTTC. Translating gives CASSLAVGIYEQYF.

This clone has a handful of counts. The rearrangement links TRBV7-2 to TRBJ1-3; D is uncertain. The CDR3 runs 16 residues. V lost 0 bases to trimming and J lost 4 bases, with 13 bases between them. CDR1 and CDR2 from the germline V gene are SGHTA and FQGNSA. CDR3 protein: CASSLARQAVGNTIYF. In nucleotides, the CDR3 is TGTGCCAGCAGCTTAGCGCGTCAGGCGGTGGGAAACACCATATATTTT.